The present T cell receptor (beta chain) was sequenced within a study of OX40 agonist ivuxolimab in advanced cancers. Study details: Ivuxolimab, an antibody that agonizes OX40 (CD134), was administered to the patients.

This clone appeared a single time. The antigen is unknown. Broader study findings: Doses of 0.1 to 3.0 mg/kg were accompanied by clonal expansion of CD4+ and CD8+ blood T cells by week 6.

The CDR3 length is 11 residues. Germline values: CDR1 MNHEY, CDR2 SMNVEV (reference sequence). Trimming took off 7 bases at V and 2 bases at J, with 4 bases between the two ends. Some clones are missing from TCRdb's copy, which holds only in-frame ones; the method was immunoSEQ multiplex PCR. The sample has some 43,000 clones, about 94% seen once. The specimen comprised CD4+ or CD8+ T cells sorted from blood, sampled in a trial of the OX40 agonist ivuxolimab. The V gene is TRBV27, the J gene TRBJ2-3, with D uncertain. This clonotype was obtained from an adult with an advanced solid tumor such as melanoma, head and neck, liver or kidney cancer. The CDR3 DNA reads TGTGCCAGCACGGACACAGATACGCAGTATTTT. This gives the protein CASTDTDTQYF.